These 3 T cell receptor beta chains were sequenced from one sample in a study of post-analysis software for immune sequencing data. These receptors are not linked to any known antigen. Unique-molecular-identifier-tagged TCR beta cDNA libraries were used. TCRdb recomputed calls from the PCR reads with MiXCR, one row per CDR3 protein. The profile shows 180,000 or so distinct CDR3 sequences, 29% of them singletons. Whole-study results and caveats: Patients had higher frequencies than controls of about five TRBV segments, including TRBV5-6, TRBV5-1 and TRBV20-1.

The sequenced material came from blood. Source of these receptors: a girl aged 2 to 17 with multiple sclerosis.

The rearrangement uses TRBV27 and TRBJ2-1; no reliable D call. This CDR3 spans 14 amino acids. V lost 1 base and J 6 bases, leaving 10 bases between the germline ends. Germline CDR1 MNHEY, CDR2 SMNVEV (reference sequence). The CDR3 region is CASSLFNLGNEQFF. As DNA, the CDR3 is TGTGCCAGCAGTTTATTTAACTTAGGCAATGAGCAGTTCTTC.

The table lists this clonotype with many counts. The rearrangement links TRBV27 to TRBJ2-7; unclear D gene. From germline, CDR1 is MNHEY and CDR2 SMNVEV (reference sequence). V shed 6 bases and J shed 5 bases, with 14 bases lying between them. This CDR3 spans 13 amino acids. The CDR3 coding sequence is TGTGCCAGCAGCCTCAGGCTACGCAACGAGCAGTACTTC. Protein sequence: CASSLRLRNEQYF.

This clonotype was detected a few times. This chain uses TRBV2 with TRBJ2-7, with D hard to call. Germline values: CDR1 SNHLY, CDR2 FYNNEI. The CDR3 runs 13 residues. V gave up 7 bases and J gave up 2 bases, with 12 bases separating them. CDR3 in amino acids: CASKDAEPYEQYF. The CDR3 region has the DNA TGTGCCAGCAAAGATGCGGAACCCTACGAGCAGTACTTC.